Listed below are T cell receptor beta chains from one sample, sequenced in a study of T cell responses to AZD1222 COVID-19 vaccine. TCRdb's table, derived via immunoSEQ multiplex PCR, lists solely in-frame clones and lacks some. The data hold approximately 110,000 clones, with about 87% observed a single time. The sample consisted of peripheral blood, taken on day 0 of AZD1222 vaccination. The receptors originated from an adult in good health. CDR3s include the opening cysteine and the closing phenylalanine or tryptophan. D genes are given only for firm matches. Clone size is not always given. Where it is, it says once, few, many or a class for expanded clones.

TRBJ1-2 | TRBV3-1/TRBV3-2 | once | 14 | - | CASSQGRGTFGYTF | TGTGCCAGCAGCCAAGGAAGGGGGACGTTTGGCTACACCTTC
TRBJ1-2 | TRBV19 | - | 14 | TRBD1 | CASSLQQGNYGYTF | TGTGCCAGTTCTCTGCAACAGGGGAACTATGGCTACACCTTC
TRBJ2-7 | TRBV7-2 | - | 14 | - | CASSLGLGTDEQYF | TGTGCCAGCAGCTTAGGCTTAGGCACAGACGAGCAGTACTTC
TRBJ1-1 | TRBV7-3 | - | 13 | - | CASSLEQNTEAFF | TGTGCCAGCAGCTTAGAACAGAACACTGAAGCTTTCTTT
TRBJ1-1 | TRBV5-1 | - | 15 | - | CASSLVGSMNTEAFF | TGCGCCAGCAGCTTGGTTGGCAGCATGAACACTGAAGCTTTCTTT
TRBJ1-5 | TRBV6-4 | - | 15 | - | CASSLRGLNLQPQHF | TGTGCCAGCAGCCTCCGGGGCCTTAACCTTCAGCCCCAGCATTTT
TRBJ2-5 | TRBV7-3 | - | 15 | TRBD2 | CASSLSPAGGETQYF | TGTGCCAGCAGCTTAAGTCCAGCGGGAGGAGAGACCCAGTACTTC
TRBJ1-2 | TRBV4-2 | - | 16 | TRBD1 | CASSQPFGTANYGYTF | TGTGCCAGCAGCCAACCTTTCGGGACAGCTAACTATGGCTACACCTTC
TRBJ2-7 | TRBV3-1/TRBV3-2 | - | 17 | - | CASSQRPGDLDLYEQYF | TGTGCCAGCAGCCAAAGACCGGGGGACTTGGACCTCTACGAGCAGTACTTC
TRBJ1-2 | TRBV5-6 | - | 17 | TRBD1 | CASSLTGGSSVRYGYTF | TGTGCCAGCAGCCTGACAGGGGGCTCGTCTGTTAGGTATGGCTACACCTTC
TRBJ1-5 | TRBV6-1 | - | 13 | - | CASSERFGQPQHF | TGTGCCAGCAGTGAACGGTTCGGTCAGCCCCAGCATTTT
TRBJ1-4 | TRBV10-2 | - | 18 | TRBD1 | CASSVQGASFGTNEKLFF | TGCGCCAGCAGTGTGCAGGGGGCTAGCTTTGGAACTAATGAAAAACTGTTTTTT
TRBJ1-6 | TRBV2 | - | 14 | - | CASSDGGRNSPLHF | TGTGCCAGCAGTGACGGGGGACGTAATTCACCCCTCCACTTT
TRBJ1-3 | TRBV27 | once | 16 | - | CASSAQYMPSGNTIYF | TGTGCCAGCAGTGCCCAATATATGCCCTCTGGAAACACCATATATTTT
TRBJ1-1 | TRBV6-5 | - | 15 | TRBD1 | CASSPAGTGDTEAFF | TGTGCCAGCAGTCCGGCCGGGACAGGGGACACTGAAGCTTTCTTT
TRBJ1-5 | TRBV9 | - | 14 | TRBD1 | CASSSTGGGQPQHF | TGTGCCAGCAGCTCTACAGGGGGCGGTCAGCCCCAGCATTTT
TRBJ2-5 | TRBV2 | - | 14 | TRBD2 | CASSPPSGRETQYF | TGTGCCAGCAGCCCTCCTAGCGGGAGAGAGACCCAGTACTTC
TRBJ1-5 | TRBV29-1 | once | 13 | - | CSVAGQPNQPQHF | TGCAGCGTTGCCGGACAGCCCAATCAGCCCCAGCATTTT
TRBJ2-5 | TRBV5-4 | - | 13 | - | CASSRLPSETQYF | TGTGCCAGCAGCCGACTCCCTAGTGAGACCCAGTACTTC
TRBJ2-2 | TRBV11-2 | few | 15 | - | CASSLERDPRGELFF | TGTGCCAGCAGCTTAGAAAGGGACCCGAGAGGGGAGCTGTTTTTT
TRBJ2-5 | TRBV6-2/TRBV6-3 | - | 17 | TRBD2 | CASSYNLAGGPPDDQYF | TGTGCCAGCAGTTACAACCTAGCGGGGGGGCCGCCAGACGACCAGTACTTC
TRBJ2-1 | TRBV20-1 | - | 14 | - | CSASRQGTSLGQFF | TGCAGTGCTAGTCGCCAGGGTACCTCGCTAGGGCAGTTCTTC